These 21 T cell receptor beta chains came from one sample sequenced in a study of CD8 T cells in Susac syndrome. Random hexamers were used to reverse transcribe roughly 0.5 to 1 ug of RNA. TCRdb re-called the immunoSEQ multiplex PCR reads with MiXCR, one entry per CDR3 protein. Here the sample spans over 150,000 distinct CDR3 sequences, around 95% being singletons. Sequencing was done on a sample of CD4+ T cells from PBMCs. Receptors were obtained from a human donor with Susac syndrome.

This rearrangement joins TRBV30 to TRBJ1-1, with 10 bases matching TRBD1. V lost 0 bases to trimming and J lost 7 bases; unmatched junction nucleotides: 2. The CDR3 length is 13 residues. Germline V gene sequence: CDR1 GTSNPN, CDR2 SVGIG (reference sequence). CDR3 protein: CAWSVGTGVEAFF. In nucleotides, the CDR3 is TGTGCCTGGAGTGTAGGGACAGGGGTTGAAGCTTTCTTT.

The chain has TRBV6-5 and TRBJ2-6; 8 nucleotides line up with TRBD1. This CDR3 is built from 19 residues. V dropped 2 bases and J dropped 1; count of bases not matched to a gene: 10. Germline V gives CDR1 MNHEY, CDR2 SVGAGI. The CDR3 DNA reads as TGTGCCAGCAGTTACGCCATTGGGACAGGCTCTTCTGGGGCCAACGTCCTGACTTTC. Translated, it gives CASSYAIGTGSSGANVLTF.

The rearrangement uses TRBV5-4 and TRBJ2-3; no reliable D call. Deletions cut 4 bases from V and 0 bases from J, with 12 bases between. Germline values: CDR1 SGHNT, CDR2 YYREEE (reference sequence). The CDR3 consists of 15 residues. The CDR3 protein is CASSIDTTSTDTQYF. CDR3 coding DNA: TGTGCCAGCAGCATAGACACAACTAGCACAGATACGCAGTATTTT.

The rearrangement links TRBV7-9 to TRBJ2-4; the D is unclear. Germline lookup yields CDR1 SEHNR and CDR2 FQNEAQ (reference sequence). V lost 5 bases to trimming and J lost 8 bases, with 10 bases between them. The CDR3 is 12 amino acids. CDR3 nucleotides: TGTGCCAGCAGCCCGTGGGGTGACATTCAGTACTTC. This codes for CASSPWGDIQYF.

The genes are TRBV25-1 and TRBJ2-2; 9 bases align to TRBD2. This CDR3 region has 18 residues. The J segment lost 0 bases and the V segment lost 1 base, leaving 6 bases of the junction unmatched. Germline CDR1 is MGHDK and CDR2 is SYGVNS. The CDR3 sequence: CASSEFSGSNANTGELFF. The CDR3 DNA sequence: TGTGCCAGCAGTGAATTTAGCGGGAGTAACGCGAACACCGGGGAGCTGTTTTTT.

This clonotype came up once. This rearrangement joins TRBV29-1 to TRBJ1-2, with a possible D match to TRBD1 (5 bases). Per germline, CDR1 SQVTM and CDR2 ANQGSEA. Deletions cut 3 bases from V and 4 bases from J, with 15 bases between. The CDR3 is 14 residues long. DNA of the CDR3: TGCAGCGTTGACTCACACGACAGAGGCTATGGCTACACCTTC. Amino acids: CSVDSHDRGYGYTF. Looking up the rest from reference TRBV29-1 and TRBJ1-2 gives the full variable domain: SAVISQKPSRDICQRGTSLTIQCQVDSQVTMMFWYRQQPGQSLTLIATANQGSEATYESGFVIDKFPISRPNLTFSTLTVSNMSPEDSSIYLCSVDSHDRGYGYTFGSGTRLTVV.

The chain links TRBV7-9 to TRBJ1-6; D might be TRBD1 (6 bases). The CDR3 length is 13 residues. V was shortened by 0 bases and J by 14 bases, with 11 bases between the two germline ends. Germline V lookup: CDR1 SEHNR, CDR2 FQNEAQ (reference sequence). The CDR3 protein is CASSLAETGTLHF. The CDR3 DNA reads as TGTGCCAGCAGCTTAGCAGAGACAGGCACCCTCCACTTT.

The chain links TRBV25-1 to TRBJ1-2; 8 bases line up with TRBD1. The ends lost 4 bases at V and 6 bases at J; junction bases unmatched: 4. The CDR3 spans 13 residues. Germline CDR1 reads MGHDK; CDR2 reads SYGVNS. In DNA form, the CDR3 reads TGTGCCAGCAGTGGACCGGGACAGGATGGCTACACCTTC. Residues: CASSGPGQDGYTF.

This sequence joins TRBV5-6 and TRBJ2-5; TRBD2 is a possible D gene (5 bases). Germline values: CDR1 SGHDT, CDR2 YYEEEE. The CDR3 extends over 16 amino acids. Trimming took off 1 base at V and 2 bases at J, with 15 bases between the two ends. CDR3 in amino acids: CASSLYKQRRQETQYF. In DNA, the CDR3 is TGTGCCAGCAGCTTGTACAAACAGCGGAGACAAGAGACCCAGTACTTC.

The CDR3, as DNA: TGTGCCAGCAGCGGACAGGGCTACAATGAGCAGTTCTTC. Its translation is CASSGQGYNEQFF. This chain links TRBV2 with TRBJ2-1; 8 bases match TRBD1. V gave up 6 bases and J gave up 3 bases; unmatched junction bases: 1. Germline V gene lookup returns CDR1 SNHLY and CDR2 FYNNEI. The CDR3 covers 13 residues.

The genes are TRBV11-3 and TRBJ2-1; D gene ambiguous. V dropped 1 base and J dropped 10 bases, with 11 bases sitting between them. CDR1 SGHNT and CDR2 YENEEA come from the germline V gene. The CDR3 runs 13 residues. CDR3 sequence reads: CASSLVSGEEQFF. As DNA, the CDR3 is TGTGCCAGCAGCTTAGTCTCAGGAGAAGAGCAGTTCTTC.

The chain has TRBV20-1 and TRBJ1-6; the D gene is possibly TRBD1 (6 bases). Trimming removed 4 bases from V and 8 bases from J, with 18 bases in between. Germline-derived CDR1 and CDR2 are DFQATT and SNEGSKA (reference sequence). CDR3 length equals 15 residues. The DNA of the CDR3 is TGCAGTGCTAACTTGGACAGCCCGGCGGATTCACCCCTCCACTTT. Encoded protein: CSANLDSPADSPLHF.

This chain uses TRBV20-1 with TRBJ1-5; D uncertain. Germline V gene sequence: CDR1 DFQATT, CDR2 SNEGSKA (reference sequence). V was trimmed by 3 bases and J by 2 bases, leaving 14 bases between them. CDR3 size: 15 residues. CDR3 sequence reads: CSASRGYRGNQPQHF. The CDR3 DNA follows: TGCAGTGCTAGTCGAGGGTATCGAGGCAATCAGCCCCAGCATTTT.

This clonotype was recorded a few times. This chain connects TRBV27 to TRBJ2-7; 10 bases align to TRBD2. V trimming: 5 bases; J trimming: 3 bases; junction bases outside the gene matches: 4. This CDR3 region has 14 residues. Germline lookup yields CDR1 MNHEY and CDR2 SMNVEV (reference sequence). The CDR3 nucleotides are TGTGCCAGCAGTCCGACTAGCGGGCGCTACGAGCAGTACTTC. Translating gives CASSPTSGRYEQYF.

The chain recombines TRBV6-2 or TRBV6-3 with TRBJ2-2; 11 bases are a match to TRBD2. The junction had 6 bases not matched to a gene; V was cut back by 5 bases and J by 4 bases. CDR3 size: 16 residues. Germline values: CDR1 MNHEY, CDR2 SVGEGT. The CDR3 nucleotides are TGTGCCAGCAGTCCACCGGGACTAGCGGCCACCGGGGAGCTGTTTTTT. Amino acid sequence: CASSPPGLAATGELFF.

V gene TRBV30 combines with J gene TRBJ1-2; tentative D call: TRBD1 (6 bases). CDR3 size: 11 residues. V shed 5 bases and J shed 4 bases, with 8 bases lying between them. Germline CDR1 and CDR2: GTSNPN and SVGIG (reference sequence). CDR3 nucleotides: TGTGCCTGGCCAGGGGCCTATGGCTACACCTTC. Translated, it gives CAWPGAYGYTF.

This chain uses TRBV6-5 with TRBJ1-2; D call uncertain. Trimming took 7 bases from V and 1 from J, leaving 13 bases between them. The germline gives CDR1 MNHEY, CDR2 SVGAGI. This CDR3 has 14 residues. Here the CDR3 DNA reads TGTGCCAGCACCGACATCACCATTAACTATGGCTACACCTTC. It specifies CASTDITINYGYTF.

The rearrangement links TRBV6-2 or TRBV6-3 to TRBJ2-1; TRBD2 aligns across 13 bases. The CDR3 is 15 residues long. J lost 6 bases, V lost 6 bases, and 5 bases had no gene match. Germline CDR1 reads MNHEY; CDR2 reads SVGEGT. CDR3 amino acids: CASRRGTSGINEQFF. Written as DNA, the CDR3 is TGTGCCAGCAGACGCGGGACTAGCGGGATCAATGAGCAGTTCTTC.

The chain combines TRBV3-1 with TRBJ2-5; D may be TRBD1 (6 bases). The CDR3 is made up of 13 amino acids. CDR1 is LGHDT and CDR2 is YNNKEL in the germline V gene (reference sequence). Trimming pared 4 bases from V and 7 bases from J, leaving 13 bases between. In DNA, the CDR3 is TGTGCCAGCAGCCGGGGGCAGGATTTGACCCAGTACTTC. Protein: CASSRGQDLTQYF.

V is TRBV7-8 and J is TRBJ2-7; D perhaps matches TRBD1 (5 bases). The CDR3 has 14 amino acids. Germline assignment: CDR1 SGHVS and CDR2 FQNEAQ. V gave up 1 base and J gave up 5 bases, with 12 bases separating them. The CDR3 protein is CASSLEGKRNEQYF. In DNA, the CDR3 is TGTGCCAGCAGCTTAGAGGGGAAACGGAACGAGCAGTACTTC.

The chain has TRBV29-1 and TRBJ1-5, with TRBD1 matching 9 bases. Germline values: CDR1 SQVTM, CDR2 ANQGSEA. The CDR3 loop spans 13 amino acids. V was pared by 4 bases and J by 7 bases, with 5 bases of the junction left unmatched. In nucleotides, the CDR3 is TGCAGCGTTGGACAGGGGGTGGGGCAGCCCCAGCATTTT. Translating it yields CSVGQGVGQPQHF.